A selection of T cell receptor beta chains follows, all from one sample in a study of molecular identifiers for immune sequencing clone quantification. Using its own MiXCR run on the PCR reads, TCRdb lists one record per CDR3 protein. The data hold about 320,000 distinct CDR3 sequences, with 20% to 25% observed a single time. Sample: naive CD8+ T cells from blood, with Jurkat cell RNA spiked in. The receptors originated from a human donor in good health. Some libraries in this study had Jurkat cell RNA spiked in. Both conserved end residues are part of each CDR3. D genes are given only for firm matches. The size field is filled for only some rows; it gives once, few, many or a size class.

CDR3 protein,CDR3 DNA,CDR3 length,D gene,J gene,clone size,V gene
CASSPGRGLDTQYF,TGTGCCAGCAGCCCCGGGAGGGGTCTAGATACGCAGTATTTT,14,TRBD2,TRBJ2-3,.,TRBV11-2
CASSLVGGASNQPQHF,TGTGCCAGCAGCTTAGTTGGGGGGGCTAGCAATCAGCCCCAGCATTTT,16,.,TRBJ1-5,.,TRBV7-9
CARSLDEPQHF,TGTGCCAGAAGCTTGGATGAGCCCCAGCATTTT,11,.,TRBJ1-5,many,TRBV5-3
CASSLWGSGQNTEAFF,TGTGCCAGCAGCTTATGGGGTTCAGGACAGAACACTGAAGCTTTCTTT,16,.,TRBJ1-1,many,TRBV11-2
CAISESEGNTEAFF,TGTGCCATCAGTGAGTCTGAGGGGAACACTGAAGCTTTCTTT,14,.,TRBJ1-1,few,TRBV10-3
CATSREGIDTQYF,TGTGCCACCAGCAGAGAAGGTATAGATACGCAGTATTTT,13,.,TRBJ2-3,.,TRBV15
CATSDDRGNIYNEQFF,TGTGCCACCAGTGATGACAGGGGAAACATCTACAATGAGCAGTTCTTC,16,TRBD1,TRBJ2-1,many,TRBV24-1
CASSLSGGAFDEQFF,TGTGCCAGCAGCTTAAGCGGGGGGGCCTTCGATGAGCAGTTCTTC,15,TRBD2,TRBJ2-1,many,TRBV7-6
CATSDIPGTGGLTEAFF,TGTGCCACCAGTGATATCCCCGGGACAGGGGGCCTCACTGAAGCTTTCTTT,17,TRBD1,TRBJ1-1,many,TRBV24-1
CASSGLQGGEAFF,TGTGCCAGCAGTGGTTTACAGGGAGGTGAAGCTTTCTTT,13,.,TRBJ1-1,many,TRBV6-1
CASSFTGNTGELFF,TGTGCCAGCAGTTTCACAGGGAACACCGGGGAGCTGTTTTTT,14,.,TRBJ2-2,many,TRBV14
CASSGDGPIQYF,TGTGCCAGCAGTGGGGACGGGCCCATTCAGTACTTC,12,.,TRBJ2-4,many,TRBV9
CASSSPANTEAFF,TGTGCCAGCAGCTCACCCGCGAACACTGAAGCTTTCTTT,13,.,TRBJ1-1,many,TRBV7-9
CASTLKRGVTEAFF,TGTGCCAGCACCCTCAAGAGGGGTGTCACTGAAGCTTTCTTT,14,.,TRBJ1-1,few,TRBV27
CASSADDTFSTDTQYF,TGTGCCAGCAGCGCAGACGACACCTTTAGCACAGATACGCAGTATTTT,16,.,TRBJ2-3,many,TRBV7-4
CASSLSIQNPSYEQYF,TGTGCCAGCAGCTTAAGCATCCAGAACCCTTCCTACGAGCAGTACTTC,16,.,TRBJ2-7,.,TRBV7-9
CASSPVGAPFYEQYF,TGTGCCAGCAGTCCCGTGGGGGCGCCCTTCTACGAGCAGTACTTC,15,.,TRBJ2-7,.,TRBV6-2/TRBV6-3
CARREGGPNSPLHF,TGTGCCAGGCGTGAGGGAGGTCCCAATTCACCCCTCCACTTT,14,.,TRBJ1-6,many,TRBV25-1
CASSGSGTGRDEQFF,TGTGCCAGCAGTGGCTCCGGGACAGGGCGCGATGAGCAGTTCTTC,15,TRBD1,TRBJ2-1,many,TRBV6-5
CASSLTSGWTDTQYF,TGTGCCAGCAGCTTAACGAGCGGGTGGACAGATACGCAGTATTTT,15,.,TRBJ2-3,.,TRBV7-3
CATSDPETGEAFF,TGTGCCACCAGTGACCCTGAGACAGGAGAAGCTTTCTTT,13,.,TRBJ1-1,.,TRBV24-1
CSVAYGTGGTEAFF,TGCAGCGTCGCGTATGGGACAGGGGGCACTGAAGCTTTCTTT,14,TRBD1,TRBJ1-1,many,TRBV29-1
CSVVGQALMNTEAFF,TGCAGCGTTGTAGGGCAGGCCCTCATGAACACTGAAGCTTTCTTT,15,.,TRBJ1-1,many,TRBV29-1
CASSQPQGAHTEAFF,TGCGCCAGCAGCCAACCGCAGGGGGCTCACACTGAAGCTTTCTTT,15,TRBD1,TRBJ1-1,once,TRBV4-1
CATEYGNTIYF,TGTGCTACAGAATATGGAAACACCATATATTTT,11,.,TRBJ1-3,many,TRBV19
CAWDTSGSSYEQYF,TGTGCCTGGGACACTAGCGGGAGCTCCTACGAGCAGTACTTC,14,TRBD2,TRBJ2-7,many,TRBV30
CASSLGTGSDTEAFF,TGCGCCAGCAGCTTGGGGACAGGGTCGGACACTGAAGCTTTCTTT,15,TRBD1,TRBJ1-1,many,TRBV5-1
CASSLWGQGVDTQYF,TGTGCCAGCAGCTTATGGGGACAGGGGGTGGATACGCAGTATTTT,15,TRBD1,TRBJ2-3,.,TRBV13
CSASVSGVRGEQFF,TGCAGTGCTAGTGTCTCGGGGGTCAGGGGTGAGCAGTTCTTC,14,.,TRBJ2-1,few,TRBV20-1
CASSQETGISGNTIYF,TGCGCCAGCAGCCAGGAAACAGGGATCTCTGGAAACACCATATATTTT,16,.,TRBJ1-3,many,TRBV4-3
CASSSPTSGDSADTQYF,TGTGCCAGCAGCTCCCCGACTAGCGGGGACAGCGCAGATACGCAGTATTTT,17,TRBD2,TRBJ2-3,.,TRBV7-6
CSARTGPRRYF,TGCAGTGCTAGGACGGGACCCCGTAGGTATTTT,11,.,TRBJ2-3,few,TRBV20-1
CASSQDFTATDTQYF,TGCGCCAGCAGCCAAGATTTCACAGCCACAGATACGCAGTATTTT,15,.,TRBJ2-3,few,TRBV4-1
CASSLGQGYQPQHF,TGTGCCAGCAGTTTAGGACAGGGGTATCAGCCCCAGCATTTT,14,TRBD1,TRBJ1-5,many,TRBV27
CSAKKRESTDTQYF,TGCAGTGCTAAGAAGCGGGAGAGCACAGATACGCAGTATTTT,14,TRBD2,TRBJ2-3,many,TRBV20-1
CASSQVNMGPHTEAFF,TGCGCCAGCAGCCAAGTTAATATGGGGCCTCACACTGAAGCTTTCTTT,16,.,TRBJ1-1,.,TRBV4-1
CASRQNRDPSVATQYF,TGTGCCAGCAGACAAAACAGGGACCCCTCCGTTGCTACGCAGTATTTT,16,.,TRBJ2-3,.,TRBV11-2
CASSEKTREDSGANVLTF,TGTGCCAGCAGCGAGAAAACTAGGGAAGACTCTGGGGCCAACGTCCTGACTTTC,18,.,TRBJ2-6,many,TRBV21-1
CASVSGVRTEAFF,TGTGCCAGCGTGTCAGGGGTTAGAACTGAAGCTTTCTTT,13,.,TRBJ1-1,many,TRBV7-9
CSVDVVQPQHF,TGCAGCGTTGACGTAGTTCAGCCCCAGCATTTT,11,.,TRBJ1-5,.,TRBV29-1
CSARQGDQPQHF,TGCAGTGCTAGACAGGGAGATCAGCCCCAGCATTTT,12,.,TRBJ1-5,many,TRBV20-1
CASSYLPAGAWNEQYF,TGTGCCAGCAGTTACCTCCCAGCAGGGGCATGGAACGAGCAGTACTTC,16,.,TRBJ2-7,many,TRBV6-5
CASSLDGVYTEAFF,TGCGCCAGCAGCTTGGACGGTGTGTACACTGAAGCTTTCTTT,14,.,TRBJ1-1,many,TRBV5-1
CASSQDPAEGGFRGYTF,TGCGCCAGCAGCCAAGATCCAGCCGAGGGGGGGTTTCGGGGCTACACCTTC,17,.,TRBJ1-2,many,TRBV4-1
CASSPSFSYEQYF,TGTGCCAGCTCACCATCATTCTCCTACGAGCAGTACTTC,13,.,TRBJ2-7,.,TRBV18
CSARAGLADIYEQYF,TGCAGTGCTAGAGCCGGTCTAGCCGACATCTACGAGCAGTACTTC,15,.,TRBJ2-7,few,TRBV20-1
CANGPKQETQYF,TGTGCCAACGGGCCCAAACAAGAGACCCAGTACTTC,12,.,TRBJ2-5,many,TRBV27
CASSLAPSGSVNEQFF,TGTGCCAGCAGCTTGGCCCCTAGCGGGAGCGTTAATGAGCAGTTCTTC,16,TRBD2,TRBJ2-1,many,TRBV5-4
CASTYIRTGSRTGELFF,TGTGCCAGCACCTATATCAGGACAGGGTCGAGGACCGGGGAGCTGTTTTTT,17,TRBD1,TRBJ2-2,many,TRBV6-2/TRBV6-3
CSVEGAGGLNTGELFF,TGCAGCGTTGAAGGCGCAGGGGGCTTGAACACCGGGGAGCTGTTTTTT,16,TRBD1,TRBJ2-2,many,TRBV29-1
CASSPPGGETQYF,TGCGCCAGCAGCCCGCCTGGGGGAGAGACCCAGTACTTC,13,.,TRBJ2-5,many,TRBV4-3
CASSQDGGHTDTQYF,TGTGCCAGCAGCCAAGATGGGGGGCACACAGATACGCAGTATTTT,15,.,TRBJ2-3,few,TRBV3-1
CASSAYGTDPYEQYF,TGTGCCAGCAGCGCCTACGGGACCGACCCTTACGAGCAGTACTTC,15,.,TRBJ2-7,many,TRBV7-9
CASSLSRGIGYTF,TGTGCCAGCAGTTTGAGCAGGGGAATTGGCTACACCTTC,13,.,TRBJ1-2,many,TRBV6-2/TRBV6-3
CASSQEEAASFPMNTEAFF,TGTGCCAGCAGCCAAGAAGAGGCAGCCTCCTTCCCTATGAACACTGAAGCTTTCTTT,19,.,TRBJ1-1,many,TRBV4-2
CASSLAGTRLADTQYF,TGTGCCAGCAGCTTGGCCGGGACTAGACTCGCAGATACGCAGTATTTT,16,TRBD2,TRBJ2-3,many,TRBV5-6
CASSLIAGGPGRRKETQYF,TGTGCCAGCAGCTTAATAGCGGGAGGGCCAGGGAGGAGGAAAGAGACCCAGTACTTC,19,TRBD2,TRBJ2-5,few,TRBV11-2
CASSQVSGAGELFF,TGCGCCAGCAGCCAAGTATCAGGCGCCGGGGAGCTGTTTTTT,14,.,TRBJ2-2,.,TRBV4-3
CASSLLGSQETQYF,TGTGCCAGCAGCTTATTGGGCAGTCAAGAGACCCAGTACTTC,14,.,TRBJ2-5,few,TRBV7-2